The rows below give T cell receptor beta chains drawn from one sample of a study of response to subunit inactivated influenza vaccine. TCRdb re-analysed the RT-PCR reads in MiXCR, keeping a single row per CDR3 protein. Among over 450,000 distinct CDR3 sequences listed, approximately 12% were seen once. Here the sequenced sample was PBMCs from blood, taken 45 days after vaccination. These receptors came from a man aged 50-59 years who received an inactivated influenza vaccine. Both conserved end residues are part of each CDR3. The order of the fields is clone size, V gene, CDR3 protein. The size field is filled for only some rows; it gives once, few, many or a size class.

>few|TRBV20-1
CSARGGDRGTYEQYF
>NA|TRBV30
CAWSVDVSPGYSYEQYF
>few|TRBV12-3/TRBV12-4
CASSPGQGWDTIYF
>NA|TRBV7-2
CASSSKIKNTEAFF
>few|TRBV24-1
CATSDPRTSGGDWNTGELFF
>NA|TRBV6-2/TRBV6-3
CASSSPGTSAAGRKNIQYF
>NA|TRBV5-5
CASSLAAGTYQETQYF
>many|TRBV7-6
CASSFYADGETTQYF
>NA|TRBV7-8
CASSTLAGEARNEQFF
>NA|TRBV7-8
CASSFSRAGQPQHF